The 7 T cell receptor beta chains below were found in one sample sequenced in a study of T cell repertoires in aging, cancer and after chemotherapy. TCR beta rearrangements were amplified from peripheral blood genomic DNA. Multiplex touch-down PCR with TRB-A/B primers amplified rearranged V-D-J TRB sequences. TCRdb re-derived calls from the multiplex PCR reads in MiXCR, one entry per CDR3 protein. Seen here are 13,000 or so distinct CDR3 sequences, around a quarter observed once, and the top ten hold about 2.8%. The sequencing input was blood. These TCRs come from a human donor in good health.

By proportion, this clonotype is medium-sized (0.01 to 0.1%). The chain has TRBV7-9 and TRBJ1-2, with D perhaps matching TRBD1 (6 bases). There are 15 residues in the CDR3. CDR1 is SEHNR and CDR2 is FQNEAQ in the germline V gene (reference sequence). V lost 5 bases to trimming and J lost 2 bases, with 15 bases between them. This CDR3 reads CASSLKGGINYGYTF. The CDR3 region has the DNA TGTGCCAGCAGCCTCAAAGGGGGGATCAACTATGGCTACACCTTC.

The chain carries TRBV27 and TRBJ2-1; 8 bases map to TRBD2. The CDR3 has 15 residues. Germline V gene lookup returns CDR1 MNHEY and CDR2 SMNVEV (reference sequence). Trimming at V came to 4 bases and at J to 2 bases, leaving 4 bases not matched to a gene. This CDR3 is CASSSSGRPYNEQFF. CDR3 in DNA: TGTGCCAGCAGTTCAAGCGGGAGACCCTACAATGAGCAGTTCTTC.

With regard to this clonotype: A read error may explain this, as a much larger clone is one base away. The rearrangement joins TRBV6-6 to TRBJ2-3; no clear D. CDR1 is MNHNY, CDR2 SVGAGI, per germline (reference sequence). The CDR3 is 13 residues long. The CDR3 reads CSSSSDGTDTQYF. The CDR3, as DNA: TGTTCCAGCAGCTCCGACGGAACAGATACGCAGTATTTT.

This clonotype is classed as medium-sized. V is TRBV19 and J is TRBJ2-2; 10 positions match TRBD1. With V trimmed by 6 bases and J by 7 bases, 8 bases remained unmatched. This CDR3 contains 15 residues. Per germline, CDR1 LNHDA and CDR2 SQIVND (reference sequence). This CDR3 reads CASSTDRGLNGELFF. The CDR3, as DNA: TGTGCCAGTAGCACCGACAGGGGGCTTAACGGGGAGCTGTTTTTT. The full variable domain, with the rest looked up from reference TRBV19 and TRBJ2-2, is DGGITQSPKYLFRKEGQNVTLSCEQNLNHDAMYWYRQDPGQGLRLIYYSQIVNDFQKGDIAEGYSVSREKKESFPLTVTSAQKNPTAFYLCASSTDRGLNGELFFGEGSRLTVL.

This clonotype is judged medium-sized. The rearrangement links TRBV6-6 to TRBJ1-1; no definite D call. Per germline, CDR1 MNHNY and CDR2 SVGAGI (reference sequence). V lost 2 bases to trimming and J lost 3 bases, with 7 bases between them. This CDR3 contains 13 residues. CDR3 protein: CASSYRQYTEAFF. In nucleotides, the CDR3 is TGTGCCAGCAGTTACAGGCAGTACACTGAAGCTTTCTTT.

As DNA, the CDR3 is TGTGCCAGCAGTGCCGATTCCGGGACAGGGGCGGCTTTCTTT. Translation gives CASSADSGTGAAFF. The V and J genes are TRBV6-4 and TRBJ1-1; 10 bases align to TRBD1. The length of the CDR3 is 14 residues. From germline, CDR1 is MRHNA and CDR2 SNTAGT. The junction had 10 bases not matched to a gene; V was cut back by 4 bases and J by 11 bases.

V and J are TRBV5-5 and TRBJ2-3; 7 nucleotides line up with TRBD1. Germline CDR1 and CDR2: SGHKS and YYEKEE (reference sequence). V shed 4 bases and J 2 bases; nucleotides not matched to a gene: 16. The CDR3 is made up of 18 amino acids. CDR3 nucleotides: TGTGCCAGCAGCGCCCGCCCTAGGGCCAGGGGGTACACAGATACGCAGTATTTT. It encodes CASSARPRARGYTDTQYF.